This is a list of T cell receptor beta chains from one sample in a study of blood T cells in healthy people across ages. TCRdb reanalysed the 5' RACE reads using MiXCR and keeps one entry per CDR3 protein. The repertoire holds around 1,500,000 distinct CDR3 sequences, with 35% to 45% as singletons. The sequenced sample consisted of blood. The receptors stem from a woman between 18 and 29 years old in good health. The CDR3 runs from the conserved cysteine through the conserved F or W. Each record gives: clone size, J gene, D gene, V gene, CDR3 DNA, CDR3 protein. The D gene is left open where the match is weak. Some rows mark clone size as missing; the rest say once, few, many or name a class of expanded clone.

clone size: -; J gene: TRBJ1-2; D gene: -; V gene: TRBV27; CDR3 DNA: TGTGCCAGCAGTCCATACCCTGGGGCCGGGGGGACCTATGGCTACATCTTC; CDR3 protein: CASSPYPGAGGTYGYIF
clone size: few; J gene: TRBJ2-7; D gene: -; V gene: TRBV4-1; CDR3 DNA: TGCGCCAGCGCCCACTATAGCGGCTACGAGCAGTACTTC; CDR3 protein: CASAHYSGYEQYF
clone size: few; J gene: TRBJ2-7; D gene: TRBD1; V gene: TRBV30; CDR3 DNA: TGTGCCTGGAGAGCCGACAGGGTCTCGGACGAGCAGTACTTC; CDR3 protein: CAWRADRVSDEQYF
clone size: -; J gene: TRBJ1-5; D gene: -; V gene: TRBV7-9; CDR3 DNA: TGTGCCAGCAGCTTAGACGCTAATAGCAATCAGCCCCAGCATTTT; CDR3 protein: CASSLDANSNQPQHF
clone size: -; J gene: TRBJ1-1; D gene: TRBD1; V gene: TRBV27; CDR3 DNA: TGTGCCAGCAGTCTCGTGCAGGGGGTTACTGAAGCTTTCTTT; CDR3 protein: CASSLVQGVTEAFF
clone size: -; J gene: TRBJ1-2; D gene: -; V gene: TRBV3-1; CDR3 DNA: TGTGCCAGCAGCCGGATAGGGGGCTACACCTTC; CDR3 protein: CASSRIGGYTF
clone size: -; J gene: TRBJ1-6; D gene: -; V gene: TRBV7-2; CDR3 DNA: TGTGCCAGCAGCTTAGACTATTCACCCCTCCACTTT; CDR3 protein: CASSLDYSPLHF
clone size: few; J gene: TRBJ1-6; D gene: -; V gene: TRBV7-6; CDR3 DNA: TGTGCCAGCAGCCCCCGGGTCAATTCACCCCTCCACTTT; CDR3 protein: CASSPRVNSPLHF
clone size: -; J gene: TRBJ2-7; D gene: -; V gene: TRBV5-1; CDR3 DNA: TGCGCCAGCAGCCCAATGCAGGGGAGCGGCTACGAGCAGTACTTC; CDR3 protein: CASSPMQGSGYEQYF
clone size: few; J gene: TRBJ2-1; D gene: TRBD2; V gene: TRBV6-4; CDR3 DNA: TGTGCCAGCAGCTGGTGGGGGGGGAGCTCCTACAATGAGCAGTTCTTC; CDR3 protein: CASSWWGGSSYNEQFF
clone size: few; J gene: TRBJ1-2; D gene: -; V gene: TRBV6-1; CDR3 DNA: TGTGCCAGCAGTGACCCACAGGGTACCTATGGCTACACCTTC; CDR3 protein: CASSDPQGTYGYTF
clone size: -; J gene: TRBJ2-7; D gene: -; V gene: TRBV11-2; CDR3 DNA: TGTGCCAGCAGCTTCGGGCGTAATGGGGCCTACGAGCAGTACTTC; CDR3 protein: CASSFGRNGAYEQYF
clone size: -; J gene: TRBJ2-1; D gene: -; V gene: TRBV20-1; CDR3 DNA: TGCAGTGCTAGAGATCAGCTAGCTGAGCAGTTCTTC; CDR3 protein: CSARDQLAEQFF
clone size: many; J gene: TRBJ2-5; D gene: -; V gene: TRBV29-1; CDR3 DNA: TGCAGCGTTGACAGGGGAAAGACCCAGTACTTC; CDR3 protein: CSVDRGKTQYF